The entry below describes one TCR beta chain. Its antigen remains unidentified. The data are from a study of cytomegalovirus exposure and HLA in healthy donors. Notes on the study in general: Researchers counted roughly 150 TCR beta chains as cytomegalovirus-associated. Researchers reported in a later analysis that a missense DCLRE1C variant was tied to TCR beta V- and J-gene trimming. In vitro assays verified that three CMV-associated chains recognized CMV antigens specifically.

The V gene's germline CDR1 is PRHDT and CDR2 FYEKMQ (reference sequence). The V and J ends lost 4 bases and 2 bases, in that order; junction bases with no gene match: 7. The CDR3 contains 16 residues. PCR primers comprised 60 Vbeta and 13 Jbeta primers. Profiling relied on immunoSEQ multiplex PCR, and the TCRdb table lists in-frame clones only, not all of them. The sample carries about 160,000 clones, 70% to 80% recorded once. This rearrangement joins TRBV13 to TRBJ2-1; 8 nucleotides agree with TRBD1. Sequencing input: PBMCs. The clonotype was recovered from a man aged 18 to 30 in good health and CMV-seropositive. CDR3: CASSYATGGTYNEQFF. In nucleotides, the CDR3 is TGTGCCAGCAGCTATGCAACAGGGGGTACCTACAATGAGCAGTTCTTC.